Below are 22 T cell receptor beta chains sequenced from a single sample in a study of shared T cell receptors in the human thymus. Method: immunoSEQ multiplex PCR; TCRdb's copy keeps in-frame clones and lacks some. This table holds roughly 550,000 clones, about 84% found once. These sequences were also reported in another study, on human thymus T cells.

The sequencing input was thymocytes. These receptors originate from a boy in the first two years of life with a congenital heart defect.

This clone appeared once. This chain links TRBV10-2 with TRBJ1-4; D is ambiguous. This CDR3 region has 15 residues. From germline, CDR1 is WSHSY and CDR2 SAAADI. The V end lost 4 bases, the J end lost 2 bases, and 11 bases lay between the germline ends. The CDR3 DNA is TGCGCCAGCAGTGTACCGGGGAGGACTAATGAAAAACTGTTTTTT. Protein sequence: CASSVPGRTNEKLFF.

This chain joins TRBV14 and TRBJ2-3, with TRBD2 matching 7 bases. The germline V gene has CDR1 SGHDN and CDR2 FVKESK. V dropped 4 bases and J dropped 7; count of bases not matched to a gene: 14. This CDR3 has 16 amino acids. The CDR3 loop is CASSPLGGRAGYTQYF. DNA of the CDR3: TGTGCCAGCAGCCCCCTTGGTGGGAGGGCCGGATATACGCAGTATTTT.

This clone has a handful of counts. The chain joins TRBV5-4 to TRBJ2-7, with 11 bases aligning to TRBD2. CDR1 is SGHNT and CDR2 is YYREEE in the germline V gene (reference sequence). The V gene end was trimmed by 6 bases and the J gene end by 4 bases; junction bases not matched to a gene: 3. The CDR3 has 13 amino acids. The CDR3 DNA reads TGTGCCAGCACTACTAGCGGGAGATACGAGCAGTACTTC. Protein product: CASTTSGRYEQYF. The full variable domain, with the rest looked up from reference TRBV5-4 and TRBJ2-7, is ETGVTQSPTHLIKTRGQQVTLRCSSQSGHNTVSWYQQALGQGPQFIFQYYREEENGRGNFPPRFSGLQFPNYSSELNVNALELDDSALYLCASTTSGRYEQYFGPGTRLTVT.

The chain recombines TRBV19 with TRBJ2-5; 11 bases line up with TRBD1. V lost 3 bases to trimming and J lost 5 bases; unmatched junction nucleotides: 14. CDR3 size: 18 residues. CDR1 is LNHDA, CDR2 SQIVND, per germline (reference sequence). CDR3 coding DNA: TGTGCCAGTAGTATTCGCTCTTTGGACAGGGGGCTTGGGGAGACCCAGTACTTC. This sequence encodes CASSIRSLDRGLGETQYF.

The rearrangement joins TRBV6-5 to TRBJ2-3, with 8 bases aligning to TRBD1. The V segment lost 11 bases and the J segment 6 bases; nucleotides outside the gene matches: 13. The CDR3 has 14 residues. Germline V gene lookup returns CDR1 MNHEY and CDR2 SVGAGI. The CDR3 DNA reads as TGTGCCTACCCCCGACAGGGGAGTAGGGATACGCAGTATTTT. This sequence encodes CAYPRQGSRDTQYF.

Written as DNA, the CDR3 is TGTGCCAGCAGTGAACTACCGGGACAGGGGAACACTGAAGCTTTCTTT. It codes for CASSELPGQGNTEAFF. The J gene is TRBJ1-1, the V gene TRBV6-1; 9 bases align to TRBD1. Germline CDR1 reads MNHNS; CDR2 reads SASEGT. The length of the CDR3 is 16 residues. The V segment lost 2 bases and the J segment 1 base; nucleotides outside the gene matches: 5.

The genes are TRBV7-9 and TRBJ1-1; D is unresolved. This CDR3 region has 14 residues. Trimming removed 5 bases from V and 2 bases from J, with 12 bases in between. Germline values: CDR1 SEHNR, CDR2 FQNEAQ (reference sequence). The DNA of the CDR3 is TGTGCCAGCAGCCTGACGACGGGAAACACTGAAGCTTTCTTT. This translates into CASSLTTGNTEAFF.

The chain joins TRBV4-1 to TRBJ1-5; D is possibly TRBD1 (5 bases). There are 19 residues in the CDR3. Trimming removed 0 bases from V and 3 bases from J, with 21 bases in between. Per germline, CDR1 MGHRA and CDR2 YSYEKL. CDR3 bases: TGCGCCAGCAGCCAAGATACGAATCTGGGAGGGGCGCACAATCAGCCCCAGCATTTT. The encoded protein is CASSQDTNLGGAHNQPQHF.

The chain joins TRBV6-1 to TRBJ2-7; no reliable D call. There are 15 residues in the CDR3. V was cut by 5 bases and J by 2 bases, with 16 bases left in between. Germline CDR1 MNHNS, CDR2 SASEGT. The DNA for the CDR3 is TGTGCCAGCAGTATAGCCCGAACCTCAGCCTACGAGCAGTACTTC. Translated, it gives CASSIARTSAYEQYF.

This chain uses TRBV6-5 with TRBJ2-7; 7 bases fit TRBD2. Germline-derived CDR1 and CDR2 are MNHEY and SVGAGI. V shed 0 bases, J shed 2 bases, and the junction held 4 bases outside the gene matches. The CDR3 has 15 amino acids. The CDR3 DNA is TGTGCCAGCAGTTACTCCGCTAGCGGAGCCTACGAGCAGTACTTC. It specifies CASSYSASGAYEQYF.

The rearrangement uses TRBV6-5 and TRBJ2-7; TRBD1 matches 9 bases. Germline-derived CDR1 and CDR2 are MNHEY and SVGAGI. V shed 0 bases, J shed 5 bases, and the junction held 5 bases outside the gene matches. The CDR3 covers 15 residues. CDR3 residues: CASSYSKDRGHEQYF. CDR3 bases: TGTGCCAGCAGTTACTCGAAGGACAGGGGCCACGAGCAGTACTTC.

This clone has more than one count but fewer than ten. This rearrangement joins TRBV6-5 to TRBJ2-7; TRBD2 aligns across 7 bases. CDR3 length: 16 amino acids. Germline CDR1 is MNHEY and CDR2 is SVGAGI. Losses at the gene ends were 1 base for V and 2 bases for J; bases not matched to a gene: 8. The CDR3 loop is CASSYWWTRSPYEQYF. The CDR3 DNA follows: TGTGCCAGCAGTTACTGGTGGACTAGGTCTCCCTACGAGCAGTACTTC.

The chain uses TRBV2 and TRBJ2-3; a weak D match, TRBD2 (6 bases). Trimming left V 8 bases short and J 4 bases short, with 13 bases between. From germline, CDR1 is SNHLY and CDR2 FYNNEI. CDR3 size: 13 residues. In DNA form, the CDR3 reads TGTGCCAGCGGCGGGGTTACCCCAGATACGCAGTATTTT. Translating gives CASGGVTPDTQYF.

The chain employs TRBV28 and TRBJ2-1, with 11 bases aligning to TRBD2. Trimming cost V 3 bases and J 4 bases; bases outside gene matches: 5. CDR1 MDHEN and CDR2 SYDVKM come from the germline V gene. The CDR3 sequence is 16 residues long. CDR3 in amino acids: CASSLYRLAGYNEQFF. For the CDR3, the DNA is TGTGCCAGCAGTTTGTACCGACTAGCGGGATACAATGAGCAGTTCTTC.

Notes on this clone: The same CDR3 can be traced to other DNA sequences in this sample. V gene TRBV28 combines with J gene TRBJ1-5; TRBD1 agrees at 7 bases. The CDR3 is made up of 14 amino acids. Germline assignment: CDR1 MDHEN and CDR2 SYDVKM. V gave up 3 bases and J gave up 1 base; unmatched junction bases: 0. The chain's CDR3 is CASSFRGSNQPQHF. In DNA, the CDR3 is TGTGCCAGCAGTTTCAGGGGGAGCAATCAGCCCCAGCATTTT.

The CDR3 here is CASTPNPQGVVALQYF. CDR3 in DNA: TGTGCCAGCACCCCCAACCCGCAGGGCGTCGTTGCGCTTCAGTATTTT. The rearrangement links TRBV28 to TRBJ2-3; D is perhaps TRBD1 (5 bases). The CDR3 loop spans 16 amino acids. The germline V gene has CDR1 MDHEN and CDR2 SYDVKM. Deletions cut 7 bases from V and 12 bases from J, with 29 bases between.

This clone is a singleton in its sample. V is TRBV4-3 and J is TRBJ2-5, with 8 bases aligning to TRBD2. The CDR3 contains 17 residues. From germline, CDR1 is LGHNA and CDR2 YSLEER. V gave up 0 bases and J gave up 5 bases; unmatched junction bases: 11. CDR3 in amino acids: CASSQDSGITRGETQYF. CDR3 DNA: TGCGCCAGCAGCCAAGATAGCGGGATCACTAGGGGGGAGACCCAGTACTTC.

This clone has only a few counts. The rearrangement links TRBV13 to TRBJ2-1, with TRBD2 matching over 9 bases. Unmatched junction bases numbered 5, after V lost 1 base and J lost 4 bases. CDR3 length: 16 residues. Per the germline V gene, CDR1 is PRHDT and CDR2 is FYEKMQ (reference sequence). CDR3 nucleotide sequence: TGTGCCAGCAGCTTAGATAGACTAGCGGATTACAATGAGCAGTTCTTC. This encodes CASSLDRLADYNEQFF.

The DNA for the CDR3 is TGTGCCAGCAGCAAAGGTCCCAACTACGAGCAGTACTTC. It translates to CASSKGPNYEQYF. V is TRBV21-1 and J is TRBJ2-7; TRBD1 was called by the table and not checked on the DNA. TRBV21-1 constitutes a pseudogene. The CDR3 is 13 amino acids.

This clone was seen a single time. This chain connects TRBV6-5 to TRBJ2-7; D is possibly TRBD1 (6 bases). The CDR3 totals 14 residues. Germline V gene data show CDR1 as MNHEY and CDR2 as SVGAGI. The V end was cut by 5 bases, the J end by 3 bases, with 14 bases between. The CDR3 loop reads CASSPTTGGYEQYF. CDR3 coding DNA: TGTGCCAGCAGTCCCACGACAGGTGGCTACGAGCAGTACTTC.

The rearrangement joins TRBV5-6 to TRBJ2-2; 10 bases align to TRBD2. V trimming: 2 bases; J trimming: 1 base; junction bases outside the gene matches: 2. The CDR3 runs to 16 residues. Germline V gene data show CDR1 as SGHDT and CDR2 as YYEEEE. The DNA for the CDR3 is TGTGCCAGCAGCTTCGGACTAGCGGAGAACACCGGGGAGCTGTTTTTT. Translating gives CASSFGLAENTGELFF.

V gene TRBV5-5 combines with J gene TRBJ1-5; the match to TRBD1 covers 9 bases. The J segment lost 6 bases and the V segment lost 2 bases, leaving 6 bases of the junction unmatched. The germline gives CDR1 SGHKS, CDR2 YYEKEE (reference sequence). The CDR3 consists of 15 residues. CDR3 coding DNA: TGTGCCAGCAGCTTTGGGACAGGGCGAGTTCAGCCCCAGCATTTT. It translates to CASSFGTGRVQPQHF.